The rows below give T cell receptor beta chains drawn from one sample of a study of OX40 agonist ivuxolimab in advanced cancers. The assay was immunoSEQ multiplex PCR, and TCRdb's table has in-frame clones only and misses some. This sample carries tens of thousands of clones, roughly four fifths of them seen once, and the ten largest clones take 5% to 6%. The source was CD4+ or CD8+ T cells sorted from blood, collected in a trial of the OX40 agonist ivuxolimab. Receptor source: an adult with an advanced solid tumor such as melanoma, head and neck, liver or kidney cancer. The CDR3 runs from the conserved cysteine through the conserved F or W. A D gene is named only where the DNA matches it firmly. The listing skips clone size in some rows; elsewhere it reads once, few, many or a size class.

CDR3	DNA	V	J	size	D
CASIGKGSTEAFF	TGTGCCAGTATCGGTAAGGGCTCCACTGAAGCTTTCTTT	TRBV19	TRBJ1-1	few	NA
CASKAGQDYNEQFF	TGTGCCAGCAAAGCGGGACAGGATTACAATGAGCAGTTCTTC	TRBV27	TRBJ2-1	NA	NA
CASSQPGQGNRQPQHF	TGTGCCAGCAGCCAACCGGGACAGGGGAACCGTCAGCCCCAGCATTTT	TRBV16	TRBJ1-5	NA	TRBD1
CASSLEALAGADTQYF	TGCGCCAGCAGCTTGGAGGCCCTAGCGGGGGCAGATACGCAGTATTTT	TRBV5-1	TRBJ2-3	few	TRBD2
CASSAGLAGPYEQYF	TGTGCCAGCAGCGCTGGACTAGCGGGCCCCTACGAGCAGTACTTC	TRBV2	TRBJ2-7	NA	TRBD2
CASGRTGSPPPAPYEQYF	TGTGCCAGCGGAAGGACAGGGTCGCCCCCCCCCGCTCCCTACGAGCAGTACTTC	TRBV21-1	TRBJ2-7	once	NA
CASARTGFEKLFF	TGTGCCAGCGCACGGACAGGGTTTGAAAAACTGTTTTTT	TRBV6-5	TRBJ1-4	NA	TRBD1
CASSEARYEQFF	TGTGCCAGCAGTGAAGCCCGGTATGAGCAGTTCTTC	TRBV6-1	TRBJ2-1	NA	NA
CAWSVYPLGLASTDTQYF	TGTGCCTGGAGTGTATACCCCCTCGGACTAGCAAGCACAGATACGCAGTATTTT	TRBV30	TRBJ2-3	NA	TRBD2
CASSYRRGTGANVLTF	TGTGCCAGCAGTTACCGCCGGGGGACTGGGGCCAACGTCCTGACTTTC	TRBV6-6	TRBJ2-6	few	NA
CASSLSPRANEKLFF	TGTGCCAGCAGTTTAAGCCCTCGGGCTAATGAAAAACTGTTTTTT	TRBV27	TRBJ1-4	NA	NA
CASSSPGSSYNEQFF	TGTGCCAGCAGCTCCCCCGGGAGCTCCTACAATGAGCAGTTCTTC	TRBV7-9	TRBJ2-1	once	NA
CASSDRGFPNTEAFF	TGCGCCAGCAGTGACCGGGGCTTTCCGAACACTGAAGCTTTCTTT	TRBV10-1	TRBJ1-1	NA	NA
CASSLEKVGYNEQFF	TGTGCCAGCAGCTTAGAGAAGGTTGGCTACAATGAGCAGTTCTTC	TRBV11-3	TRBJ2-1	NA	NA